The 20 T cell receptor beta chains reported below all come from one sample, sequenced in a study of T-cell memory formation after mild COVID-19. From the 5' RACE reads, TCRdb called clonotypes with MiXCR, one entry per CDR3 protein. The sample has over 40,000 distinct CDR3 sequences, 10% to 15% seen once. The sample taken for sequencing was PBMCs or a T cell subset sorted from them (not recorded which). These receptors were taken from a man aged 18 to 29 who had mild COVID-19 (a few samples of this study predate the infection). Cell type and time point are not known.

The chain is built from TRBV3-2 and TRBJ2-3; TRBD2, the D gene given by the table, was not confirmed from the DNA. TRBV3-2 constitutes a pseudogene. This CDR3 comprises 17 residues. The CDR3 nucleotides read TGTGCCAGCAGCCAAACGACTAGCGGCACGACCACAGATACGCAGTATTTT. This codes for CASSQTTSGTTTDTQYF.

This sequence joins TRBV4-1 and TRBJ2-1, with D hard to call. In germline, CDR1 is MGHRA, CDR2 YSYEKL. The CDR3 consists of 15 residues. V lost 1 base, J lost 6 bases, and 13 bases lay in between. The CDR3 protein is CASSQGSPGFNEQFF. CDR3 nucleotides: TGCGCCAGCAGCCAAGGGTCGCCGGGCTTCAATGAGCAGTTCTTC.

This clonotype was seen only a few times. The rearrangement joins TRBV19 to TRBJ1-5; the D gene is possibly TRBD1 (5 bases). Germline CDR1 is LNHDA and CDR2 is SQIVND (reference sequence). CDR3 length equals 13 residues. Trimming removed 7 bases at V and 4 bases at J, with 11 bases between. Written as DNA, the CDR3 is TGTGCCAGTAACCGTCGGGGGAATCAGCCCCAGCATTTT. This encodes CASNRRGNQPQHF.

This clonotype turned up a few times. The V call is TRBV10-3, the J call TRBJ1-1; D ambiguous. CDR3 length equals 13 residues. The ends were cut back, 0 bases at V and 4 bases at J, with 6 bases in the middle. CDR1 is ENHRY and CDR2 is SYGVKD in the germline V gene. CDR3 region: CAISESLGTEAFF. The CDR3 DNA reads as TGTGCCATCAGTGAGTCTTTGGGCACTGAAGCTTTCTTT.

The chain employs TRBV7-2 and TRBJ1-1; possibly TRBD1 for D (6 bases). This CDR3 contains 13 residues. V was shortened by 4 bases and J by 3 bases, with 9 bases between the two germline ends. Germline CDR1 is SGHTA and CDR2 is FQGNSA. DNA for the CDR3: TGTGCCAGCAGCTGGAACAGGGACACTGAAGCTTTCTTT. This translates into CASSWNRDTEAFF. The full variable domain, with the rest looked up from reference TRBV7-2 and TRBJ1-1, is GAGVSQSPSNKVTEKGKDVELRCDPISGHTALYWYRQSLGQGLEFLIYFQGNSAPDKSGLPSDRFSAERTGGSVSTLTIQRTQQEDSAVYLCASSWNRDTEAFFGQGTRLTVV.

The CDR3 sequence is CASSLRGNSPLHF. The CDR3 nucleotides read TGTGCCAGCAGTTTGAGGGGTAATTCACCCCTCCACTTT. The chain employs TRBV12-3 or TRBV12-4 and TRBJ1-6; weak D call: TRBD1 (5 bases). The CDR3 has 13 residues. The ends were cut back, 3 bases at V and 6 bases at J, with 6 bases in the middle.

This chain uses TRBV6-6 with TRBJ2-1; D gene unclear. V lost 5 bases and J lost 3, with 17 bases in between. This CDR3 comprises 16 residues. Germline V CDR1 and CDR2: MNHNY, SVGAGI (reference sequence). Here the CDR3 reads CASSMRRNQFYNEQFF. The CDR3 DNA reads as TGTGCCAGCAGTATGAGACGTAACCAGTTCTACAATGAGCAGTTCTTC.

This clonotype came up a few times. The chain uses TRBV20-1 and TRBJ1-4, with D possibly matching TRBD1 (5 bases). Germline V gene sequence: CDR1 DFQATT, CDR2 SNEGSKA (reference sequence). V dropped 3 bases and J dropped 4 bases, with 15 bases sitting between them. The CDR3 spans 15 residues. Here the CDR3 reads CSASPATGLNEKLFF. In nucleotides, the CDR3 is TGCAGTGCTAGCCCGGCCACAGGACTTAATGAAAAACTGTTTTTT.

The chain combines TRBV5-6 with TRBJ1-5; D is perhaps TRBD1 (6 bases). This CDR3 is 17 amino acids long. Trimming pared 4 bases from V and 5 bases from J, leaving 22 bases between. Germline lookup yields CDR1 SGHDT and CDR2 YYEEEE. The CDR3 coding sequence is TGTGCCAGCAGCCTTACAGGGTCCCCAAGACCTGATCAGCCCCAGCATTTT. This codes for CASSLTGSPRPDQPQHF.

This clonotype was seen at least ten times. The chain is built from TRBV5-6 and TRBJ1-1; D is uncertain. Germline V CDR1 and CDR2: SGHDT, YYEEEE. The length of the CDR3 is 13 residues. The V end lost 0 bases, the J end lost 8 bases, and 11 bases lay between the germline ends. CDR3 bases: TGTGCCAGCAGCTTGGCTTCGGGATTGGAAGCTTTCTTT. Amino acid sequence: CASSLASGLEAFF. Complete variable domain (other parts from reference TRBV5-6 and TRBJ1-1): DAGVTQSPTHLIKTRGQQVTLRCSPKSGHDTVSWYQQALGQGPQFIFQYYEEEERQRGNFPDRFSGHQFPNYSSELNVNALLLGDSALYLCASSLASGLEAFFGQGTRLTVV.

The chain couples TRBV5-1 to TRBJ1-2; no reliable D call. The germline V gene has CDR1 SGHRS and CDR2 YFSETQ. This CDR3 contains 15 residues. Between the trimmed V and J ends, which lost 0 bases and 7 bases, there was a span of 16 bases. The CDR3 loop reads CASSLEVGADSGYTF. The CDR3 DNA sequence: TGCGCCAGCAGCTTGGAGGTGGGAGCGGATAGTGGCTACACCTTC.

This clonotype was observed many times. The V and J genes are TRBV7-2 and TRBJ2-3; TRBD2 agrees at 15 bases. Germline CDR1 is SGHTA and CDR2 is FQGNSA. V shed 3 bases, J shed 7 bases, and the junction held 2 bases outside the gene matches. The CDR3 is 15 amino acids. DNA for the CDR3: TGTGCCAGCAGCTTGGGACTAGCGGGGGGTAATACGCAGTATTTT. Amino acid sequence: CASSLGLAGGNTQYF.

This sequence joins TRBV9 and TRBJ2-3; 7 nucleotides align to TRBD2. In germline, CDR1 is SGDLS, CDR2 YYNGEE. The trim removed 0 bases at V and 3 bases at J, leaving 4 bases unmatched. The CDR3 sequence is 15 residues long. CDR3 region: CASSVEWGGTDTQYF. In nucleotides, the CDR3 is TGTGCCAGCAGCGTAGAGTGGGGGGGAACAGATACGCAGTATTTT. Drawing the rest from reference TRBV9 and TRBJ2-3, the complete variable domain is DSGVTQTPKHLITATGQRVTLRCSPRSGDLSVYWYQQSLDQGLQFLIQYYNGEERAKGNILERFSAQQFPDLHSELNLSSLELGDSALYFCASSVEWGGTDTQYFGPGTRLTVL.

This clonotype was counted only a few times. This chain uses TRBV7-8 with TRBJ2-6; no clear D. The germline V gene has CDR1 SGHVS and CDR2 FQNEAQ. The CDR3 sequence is 14 residues long. Trimming pared 5 bases from V and 2 bases from J, leaving 7 bases between. The CDR3 is CASSQDTGANVLTF. Written as DNA, the CDR3 is TGTGCCAGCAGCCAGGATACTGGGGCCAACGTCCTGACTTTC.

By sample fraction, this clonotype is medium-sized. The chain has TRBV15 and TRBJ2-5; D is uncertain. The CDR3 runs to 15 residues. The germline CDR1 and CDR2 sequences are LNHNV and YYDKDF (reference sequence). Trimming shortened V by 0 bases and J by 1 base, and 9 bases separated the two germline ends. This CDR3 is CATSRDRRPQETQYF. The CDR3 DNA reads as TGTGCCACCAGCAGAGATCGGCGGCCCCAAGAGACCCAGTACTTC.

This clonotype has a count of ten or more. V usage is TRBV7-9 and J usage is TRBJ2-7; TRBD1 agrees at 8 bases. Germline CDR1 is SEHNR and CDR2 is FQNEAQ (reference sequence). The V and J ends lost 3 bases and 0 bases, in that order; junction bases with no gene match: 4. The CDR3 contains 15 residues. The CDR3 bases are TGTGCCAGCAGCTTTCGGACAGGGACCTCCTACGAGCAGTACTTC. Encoded protein: CASSFRTGTSYEQYF.

This chain uses TRBV6-1 with TRBJ2-3, with D tentatively TRBD2 (6 bases). This CDR3 contains 16 residues. The V gene's germline CDR1 is MNHNS and CDR2 SASEGT. V was pared by 2 bases and J by 3 bases, with 15 bases between. The CDR3 DNA follows: TGTGCCAGCAGTGAAAATGGAGGGTCAGGAACAGATACGCAGTATTTT. It is translated as CASSENGGSGTDTQYF.

This clonotype was seen more than once but under ten times. The chain employs TRBV7-2 and TRBJ1-2, with 10 bases aligning to TRBD1. The V segment lost 7 bases and the J segment 7 bases; nucleotides outside the gene matches: 6. The germline CDR1 and CDR2 sequences are SGHTA and FQGNSA. This CDR3 has 13 amino acids. The CDR3 region has the DNA TGTGCCAGCATAGACAGGGGGCAGGGTGGCTACACCTTC. This translates into CASIDRGQGGYTF.

This clonotype was detected a few times. V is TRBV4-2 and J is TRBJ2-7, with D maybe TRBD1 (6 bases). CDR3 length: 15 amino acids. The germline CDR1 and CDR2 sequences are LGHNA and YNFKEQ. V lost 3 bases to trimming and J lost 3 bases, with 15 bases between them. CDR3 amino acids: CASSQVRTVGYEQYV. CDR3 in DNA: TGTGCCAGCAGCCAGGTTCGGACAGTAGGCTACGAGCAGTACGTC.

The chain recombines TRBV20-1 with TRBJ2-3; TRBD2 matches at 10 bases. The CDR3 runs 12 residues. Unmatched junction bases numbered 7, after V lost 6 bases and J lost 10 bases. The germline CDR1 and CDR2 sequences are DFQATT and SNEGSKA (reference sequence). CDR3 in amino acids: CSAKPAGGSQYF. The CDR3 coding sequence is TGCAGTGCCAAACCAGCGGGGGGGTCGCAGTATTTT.